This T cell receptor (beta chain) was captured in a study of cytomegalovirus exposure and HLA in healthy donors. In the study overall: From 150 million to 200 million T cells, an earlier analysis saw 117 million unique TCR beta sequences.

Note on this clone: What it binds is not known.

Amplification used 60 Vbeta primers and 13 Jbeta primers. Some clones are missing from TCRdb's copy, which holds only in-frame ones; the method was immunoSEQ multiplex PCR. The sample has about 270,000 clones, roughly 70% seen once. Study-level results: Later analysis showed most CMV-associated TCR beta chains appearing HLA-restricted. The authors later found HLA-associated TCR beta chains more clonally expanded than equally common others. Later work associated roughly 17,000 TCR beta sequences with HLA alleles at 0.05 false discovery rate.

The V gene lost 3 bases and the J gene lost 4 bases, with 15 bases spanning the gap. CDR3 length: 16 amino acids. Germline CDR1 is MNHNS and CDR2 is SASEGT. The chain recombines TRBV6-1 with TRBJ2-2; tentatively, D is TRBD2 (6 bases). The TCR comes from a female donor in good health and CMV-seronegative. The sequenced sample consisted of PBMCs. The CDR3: CASSDFGRRGTGELFF. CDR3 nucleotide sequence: TGTGCCAGCAGTGATTTCGGGAGACGGGGCACCGGGGAGCTGTTTTTT.